The rows below give T cell receptor beta chains drawn from one sample of a study of blood T cell repertoires in COVID-19. The repertoire was sequenced with immunoSEQ multiplex PCR; TCRdb's copy has only in-frame clones and lacks some. Among approximately 200,000 clones listed, about nine tenths were seen once. The source material was PBMCs or T cells enriched from blood (not recorded which). The receptors were gathered from a woman aged 25 to 39 who had recovered from COVID-19. Each CDR3 is given with its conserved first and last residue. D genes are given only for firm matches. Part of the rows lack a size; the others show once, few, many or a class for expanded clones.

CDR3 DNA | CDR3 protein | clone size | D gene | J gene | V gene
TGTGCCAGCATGTCAGGTGTTGCAACTAATGAAAAACTGTTTTTT | CASMSGVATNEKLFF | . | . | TRBJ1-4 | TRBV25-1
TGCGCCAGCACCCTGGTTAGCCCCTTGGAGACCCAGTACTTC | CASTLVSPLETQYF | . | . | TRBJ2-5 | TRBV5-1
TGTGCCAGCAACCTTAGCGGGGGGGCAGATACGCAGTATTTT | CASNLSGGADTQYF | . | TRBD2 | TRBJ2-3 | TRBV7-2
TGCGCCAGCAGCCAAGAACTTGGCAGGGGGAATTCACCCCTCCACTTT | CASSQELGRGNSPLHF | . | TRBD1 | TRBJ1-6 | TRBV4-3
TGTGCCAGCAGCTCCATTTCGGGACAGGGCTCTGGAAACACCATATATTTT | CASSSISGQGSGNTIYF | few | TRBD1 | TRBJ1-3 | TRBV7-3
TGTGCCAGCAGCTTACGGACAGGGGCCAGTTTAGGGCCCCAGCATTTT | CASSLRTGASLGPQHF | . | TRBD1 | TRBJ1-5 | TRBV7-9
TGTGCCAGCAGCTCCCCAGATATCGGGTTTGGCACTGAAGCTTTCTTT | CASSSPDIGFGTEAFF | few | . | TRBJ1-1 | TRBV27
TGTGCCAGCAGCACAGGACAGGCACACATTCAGTACTTC | CASSTGQAHIQYF | once | TRBD1 | TRBJ2-4 | TRBV12-3/TRBV12-4
TGTGCCAGCGTAGAAGGACAGTATAGCAATCAGCCCCAGCATTTT | CASVEGQYSNQPQHF | . | . | TRBJ1-5 | TRBV27
TGTGCCAGCAGCCAGGTCCGCAACGAGCAGTACTTC | CASSQVRNEQYF | . | . | TRBJ2-7 | TRBV7-9
TGTGCCAGCGGATGGATGGGACAGAAAGAGACCCAGTACTTC | CASGWMGQKETQYF | . | TRBD1 | TRBJ2-5 | TRBV5-6
TGTGCCAGCAGGAAAGGGGCGGATGGCTACACCTTC | CASRKGADGYTF | . | . | TRBJ1-2 | TRBV14
TGTGCCAGCAGCGGTCACGTCGGGACAGGGAGAGGCTACACCTTC | CASSGHVGTGRGYTF | . | TRBD1 | TRBJ1-2 | TRBV7-9
TGTGCCAGCAGTTACTCATTTTCGAACACCATATATTTT | CASSYSFSNTIYF | . | . | TRBJ1-3 | TRBV6-2/TRBV6-3
TGTGCCAGCAGTGAAGCATCTGTGAGCTCCTATAATTCACCCCTCCACTTT | CASSEASVSSYNSPLHF | . | . | TRBJ1-6 | TRBV2
TGTGCCAGCAGCCACATTTCAGGGGACGACCCCGAGGATGGCTACACCTTC | CASSHISGDDPEDGYTF | . | . | TRBJ1-2 | TRBV7-2
TGCAGCGGAAAGACAGGCCGTGGGGGCTACACCTTC | CSGKTGRGGYTF | . | . | TRBJ1-2 | TRBV29-1
TGTGCCAGCAGCCAAGATAGACTAGCGGCCGTTTCTTTCGCCGAGCAGTACTTC | CASSQDRLAAVSFAEQYF | . | TRBD2 | TRBJ2-7 | TRBV4-2
TGTGCCAGCAGTCGCTACGGCAATGAGCAGTTCTTC | CASSRYGNEQFF | . | . | TRBJ2-1 | TRBV12-3/TRBV12-4
TGCGCCAGCAGCTTGGGAGGCCTGGCAGCTGGCTACACCTTC | CASSLGGLAAGYTF | . | . | TRBJ1-2 | TRBV5-1
TGTGCCAGTAGCCGACGGACACCGGGTTCACCCCTCCACTTT | CASSRRTPGSPLHF | . | . | TRBJ1-6 | TRBV19
TGTGCCAGTACAAAATCGAGGGGGCGACGAATCACCGGGGAGCTGTTTTTT | CASTKSRGRRITGELFF | . | TRBD1 | TRBJ2-2 | TRBV19
TGTGCCAGCAGTTCCACTAGCGGGTCCTCCGAGCAGTACTTC | CASSSTSGSSEQYF | once | TRBD2 | TRBJ2-7 | TRBV7-3
TGCAGCGTTTTGGAGGCTAGCACAGATACGCAGTATTTT | CSVLEASTDTQYF | once | . | TRBJ2-3 | TRBV29-1
TGCAGTGCTAGTCTGGGGCCCCCAGGGACCCAGTACTTC | CSASLGPPGTQYF | . | . | TRBJ2-5 | TRBV20-1